This record concerns one T cell receptor (beta chain) sequence. Its specificity is unknown. The data originate from a study of shared clonotypes between healthy human individuals. Study-level points and caveats: Across four donors, naive CD4 shared 5% to 6%, naive CD8 more than 3%, memory CD4 2% to 2.5%, memory CD8 more than 0.35%.

The V and J ends lost 3 bases and 4 bases respectively, with 12 bases between them. CDR1 is SGDLS, CDR2 YYNGEE, per germline. CDR3 length equals 14 residues. This table comes from immunoSEQ multiplex PCR, and its TCRdb copy is limited to in-frame clones, with some not included. The sample contains some 2.3 million clones, approximately 93% of which appear only once. The clonotype originates from a man aged 18 to 30 in good health. Some clones in this sample may be carry-over from other donors' samples. The chain recombines TRBV9 with TRBJ2-3; tentative D call: TRBD1 (6 bases). The sequencing input was naive CD4+ T cells from PBMCs. Sample subset: CD45RA+ positively selected. The CDR3 nucleotides read TGTGCCAGCAGCGCGGACAGTGTGGCAGATACGCAGTATTTT. Protein product: CASSADSVADTQYF.